This T cell receptor beta chain originates from a study of blood T cell repertoires in COVID-19 (dated by TCRdb to 2019 to 2021). With regard to the full study: The collaborator samples originated in the United States, Italy and Spain and spanned the acute and convalescent phases of COVID-19. The prospective study material was composed of cDNA or gDNA derived from T cells, B-cell-depleted T cells, or PBMCs. Samples were obtained from the ongoing ImmuneRACE study (first 160 participants) and from 950 to 1,500 subjects provided by 6 global collaborators. The repertoires were released in a freely available public database intended as a resource for research on the immune response to SARS-CoV-2. Where available, HLA class I and class II types were taken from metadata supplied by the sample provider and were not determined by assay-based typing. The dataset comprised deeply sampled blood TCRbeta repertoires from subjects exposed to, actively infected with, or recovered from COVID-19. Sample metadata almost always included a de-identified subject ID, COVID-19 status, age in years and sex.

A distance of 9 bases separates the germline ends of V and J, which lose 3 bases and 0 bases respectively. Taken from the germline V gene, the CDR1 and CDR2 loops are SQVTM and ANQGSEA. From the cysteine through the phenylalanine, the CDR3 covers 13 amino acids. Just the 39-base CDR3 DNA is kept, in frame starting at base 1. On this clone: Its antigen is unknown. The record has no base qualities; no much larger clone is one base away.

Overall results and qualifications from the work: Clinical and demographic metadata were provided uncurated, with the amount varying by source and participant.

TCRbeta CDR3 regions were amplified from genomic DNA by means of the immunoSEQ Assay, a bias-controlled multiplex PCR. Regarding the original processing steps: Nucleated cell counts per sample were estimated from amplification of reference gene primers within the assay. To quantify the absolute abundance of each unique TCRbeta CDR3 rearrangement, sequence reads were collapsed and filtered. For each sample, productive Simpson clonality was calculated as the square root of Simpson's diversity index over productive rearrangements. TCRdb limited this immuneACCESS table to in-frame rearrangements with V and J called. A share of clones is missing; checked studies link under half to unresolved V genes, and the rest is unexplained. V, J and clone size derive from that table, while D and trimming were established from the DNA sequence. The sample table contains approximately 300,000 clones; only one count was recorded for approximately 90% of them. 6.3% of the sample is held by the ten biggest clonotypes.

One collaborating source in Seattle enrolled patients during active infection and followed them longitudinally through the course of disease. Each collaborating institution followed its own protocols to collect whole blood in K2EDTA tubes. Collaborator samples were shipped for TCRbeta analysis as frozen whole blood, isolated PBMCs, or DNA extracted from either sample type. The chain is assembled from TRBV29-1 and TRBJ2-7; possibly the D gene is TRBD1, per 6 matching bases. The sequence was collected from a woman aged 50 to 65 with COVID-19, enrolled during active disease. The sequenced sample was peripheral blood. The CDR3 protein: CSVEDSLSYEQYF. The bases are TGCAGCGTTGAGGACAGCCTCTCCTACGAGCAGTACTTC.